Shown below are 25 T cell receptor beta chains from a single sample sequenced in a study of glioma-infiltrating T cells after dendritic cell vaccination. Clones were sequenced by immunoSEQ multiplex PCR, and TCRdb holds only the in-frame ones, with some missing. The sample records tens of thousands of clones, around 87% being singletons. The time point denotes: after dendritic cell vaccination, including at tumor progression/relapse. This sample comprised blood, obtained after dendritic cell vaccination. All receptors come from a human donor with glioblastoma.

The chain combines TRBV7-9 with TRBJ2-7, with 12 bases identical to TRBD2. After removal of 0 bases from V and 4 bases from J, the junction contained 4 bases not matched to a gene. Germline V CDR1 and CDR2: SEHNR, FQNEAQ (reference sequence). The length of the CDR3 is 16 residues. CDR3 amino acids: CASSLASGLAGYEQYF. CDR3 DNA: TGTGCCAGCAGCTTAGCGTCGGGACTAGCGGGTTACGAGCAGTACTTC.

The rearrangement links TRBV2 to TRBJ1-5; TRBD1 might be the D (6 bases). Deletions cut 6 bases from V and 0 bases from J, with 9 bases between. The germline V gene encodes CDR1 SNHLY and CDR2 FYNNEI. The CDR3 extends over 14 amino acids. The CDR3 DNA is TGTGCCAGCAGAACAGGGCTTAGCAATCAGCCCCAGCATTTT. This sequence encodes CASRTGLSNQPQHF.

The V gene is TRBV11-3, the J gene TRBJ2-1; TRBD2 aligns across 8 bases. The V and J ends lost 7 bases and 7 bases, in that order; junction bases with no gene match: 9. The CDR3 covers 14 residues. The germline V gene encodes CDR1 SGHNT and CDR2 YENEEA. CDR3 in DNA: TGTGCCAGCACCGTCGGGACTAGTCAGAATGAGCAGTTCTTC. This encodes CASTVGTSQNEQFF.

CDR3 protein: CASSSKMTSRQETQYF. CDR3 sequence (DNA): TGTGCCAGCAGCTCGAAGATGACTAGCCGGCAAGAGACCCAGTACTTC. This chain joins TRBV7-9 and TRBJ2-5, with 7 bases identical to TRBD2. The CDR3 totals 16 residues. With 4 bases clipped from V and 2 bases from J, the junction kept 10 bases outside the gene matches. Germline V gene sequence: CDR1 SEHNR, CDR2 FQNEAQ (reference sequence).

The rearrangement uses TRBV4-2 and TRBJ1-5; 11 bases line up with TRBD1. Germline V gives CDR1 LGHNA, CDR2 YNFKEQ. Trimming removed 1 base from V and 7 bases from J; junction bases left unmatched: 9. CDR3 length equals 17 residues. CDR3 amino acids: CASSQGLPGQGVQPQHF. Here the CDR3 DNA reads TGTGCCAGCAGCCAAGGGCTCCCGGGACAGGGGGTCCAGCCCCAGCATTTT.

V gene TRBV6-5 combines with J gene TRBJ1-2, with TRBD1 as a possible D gene (6 bases). V shed 6 bases and J shed 1 base, with 12 bases lying between them. The length of the CDR3 is 14 residues. The germline CDR1 and CDR2 sequences are MNHEY and SVGAGI. This CDR3 is CASSPQGINYGYTF. CDR3 DNA: TGTGCCAGCAGCCCCCAGGGGATTAACTATGGCTACACCTTC.

This rearrangement joins TRBV19 to TRBJ1-2; no clear D gene. The germline V and J ends were trimmed by 0 bases and 8 bases, with 19 bases remaining between them. CDR3 length: 16 residues. Per germline, CDR1 LNHDA and CDR2 SQIVND (reference sequence). CDR3 nucleotides: TGTGCCAGTAGTATAGATCATGCAGCCGGCAGCGTGGGCTACACCTTC. Translation: CASSIDHAAGSVGYTF.

In its sample, this clone was seen a few times. The gene calls are TRBV6-4 and TRBJ2-3; 8 positions agree with TRBD2. Germline CDR1 reads MRHNA; CDR2 reads SNTAGT. The CDR3 contains 14 residues. V gave up 4 bases and J gave up 5 bases; unmatched junction bases: 5. This CDR3 reads CASSGAGGGDTQYF. In nucleotides, the CDR3 is TGTGCCAGCAGTGGAGCCGGGGGGGGAGATACGCAGTATTTT.

The rearrangement links TRBV5-6 to TRBJ1-5; possible D gene TRBD1, 5 bases. The CDR3 is made up of 16 amino acids. Germline V gene lookup returns CDR1 SGHDT and CDR2 YYEEEE. V was trimmed by 1 base and J by 1 base, leaving 12 bases between them. The CDR3 DNA sequence: TGTGCCAGCAGCTTGAGGGGTACGAGGAGCAATCAGCCCCAGCATTTT. The encoded protein is CASSLRGTRSNQPQHF.

V usage is TRBV21-1 and J usage is TRBJ2-7; the D segment call TRBD2 is taken from the table without a DNA check. TRBV21-1 is listed as a pseudogene. This CDR3 region has 13 residues. The CDR3 is CASSAEGTYEQYF. CDR3 DNA: TGTGCCAGCAGCGCAGAGGGTACCTACGAGCAGTACTTC.

V and J are TRBV6-1 and TRBJ1-5, with TRBD1 identical over 7 bases. The CDR3 sequence is 18 residues long. The ends lost 3 bases at V and 0 bases at J; junction bases unmatched: 11. Germline CDR1 and CDR2: MNHNS and SASEGT. CDR3 DNA: TGTGCCAGCAGTGAGGGCCAGGGGGGAACGTATAGCAATCAGCCCCAGCATTTT. Residues: CASSEGQGGTYSNQPQHF.

This sequence joins TRBV19 and TRBJ2-7; the match to TRBD1 covers 7 bases. This CDR3 is 15 amino acids long. Germline trimming cut 3 bases from V and 3 bases from J; bases unmatched to any gene: 8. CDR1 is LNHDA, CDR2 SQIVND, per germline (reference sequence). The CDR3 loop is CASSMAGTADYEQYF. CDR3 sequence (DNA): TGTGCCAGTAGTATGGCTGGGACAGCAGACTACGAGCAGTACTTC.

The V call is TRBV5-6, the J call TRBJ1-2; tentative D call: TRBD1 (6 bases). Germline V gene sequence: CDR1 SGHDT, CDR2 YYEEEE. The CDR3 consists of 12 residues. Trimming took 4 bases from V and 8 from J, leaving 12 bases between them. CDR3 loop: CASSITGRGYTF. For the CDR3, the DNA is TGTGCCAGCAGCATAACAGGGCGAGGCTACACCTTC.

This sequence joins TRBV7-9 and TRBJ2-3; TRBD2 agrees at 7 bases. The CDR3 loop spans 13 amino acids. J lost 6 bases, V lost 5 bases, and 5 bases had no gene match. Germline CDR1 and CDR2: SEHNR and FQNEAQ (reference sequence). For the CDR3, the DNA is TGTGCCAGCAGCCCTCTCGGGGGGGATACGCAGTATTTT. Residues: CASSPLGGDTQYF.

This rearrangement joins TRBV5-1 to TRBJ2-7, with 7 bases aligning to TRBD1. V shed 0 bases, J shed 5 bases, and the junction held 5 bases outside the gene matches. The CDR3 extends over 14 amino acids. Germline loops: CDR1 SGHRS, CDR2 YFSETQ. The CDR3 protein is CASSLGQGVNEQYF. The CDR3 DNA reads TGCGCCAGCAGCTTGGGACAGGGAGTCAACGAGCAGTACTTC. Variable domain in full (rest from reference TRBV5-1 and TRBJ2-7): KAGVTQTPRYLIKTRGQQVTLSCSPISGHRSVSWYQQTPGQGLQFLFEYFSETQRNKGNFPGRFSGRQFSNSRSEMNVSTLELGDSALYLCASSLGQGVNEQYFGPGTRLTVT.

This chain connects TRBV7-9 to TRBJ1-2; perhaps TRBD1 as D (6 bases). Germline CDR1 reads SEHNR; CDR2 reads FQNEAQ (reference sequence). The V end was cut by 2 bases, the J end by 7 bases, with 8 bases between. The CDR3 spans 12 residues. The CDR3 reads CASSLTGIGYTF. For the CDR3, the DNA is TGTGCCAGCAGCTTAACAGGGATTGGCTACACCTTC.

The chain links TRBV11-2 to TRBJ2-5; 11 bases align to TRBD2. The V segment lost 3 bases and the J segment 1 base; nucleotides outside the gene matches: 7. The germline CDR1 and CDR2 sequences are SGHAT and FQNNGV. The CDR3 runs 17 residues. The CDR3 DNA is TGTGCCAGCAGCTTGCGACTAGCGGGGAGTCTCCAAGAGACCCAGTACTTC. Translated, it gives CASSLRLAGSLQETQYF.

V and J are TRBV29-1 and TRBJ1-5; D gene unclear. CDR3 length: 14 residues. Trimming cost V 8 bases and J 3 bases, with 17 bases left between them. From germline, CDR1 is SQVTM and CDR2 ANQGSEA. As DNA, the CDR3 is TGCAGCCTTACCGGGATATTCTACAATCAGCCCCAGCATTTT. Encoded protein: CSLTGIFYNQPQHF.

The chain carries TRBV19 and TRBJ1-3, with D uncertain. Deletions cut 3 bases from V and 0 bases from J, with 6 bases between. Germline CDR1 LNHDA, CDR2 SQIVND (reference sequence). This CDR3 region has 14 residues. The CDR3 nucleotides read TGTGCCAGTAGTATTAAGAGCTCTGGAAACACCATATATTTT. Residues: CASSIKSSGNTIYF.

The J gene is TRBJ1-4, the V gene TRBV7-2, with TRBD1 matching over 7 bases. J gave up 8 bases and V 5 bases, and 5 bases lay outside the gene matches. Germline V gene data show CDR1 as SGHTA and CDR2 as FQGNSA. The CDR3 spans 13 residues. In nucleotides, the CDR3 is TGTGCCAGCAGCCGGACAGGCGGGGAAAAACTGTTTTTT. Its protein is CASSRTGGEKLFF.

The rearrangement joins TRBV19 to TRBJ1-1; the D gene is possibly TRBD1 (5 bases). The CDR3 has 11 amino acids. V was pared by 9 bases and J by 4 bases, with 9 bases between. The V gene's germline CDR1 is LNHDA and CDR2 SQIVND (reference sequence). The DNA of the CDR3 is TGTGCCAGCTACGGGGGCACTGAAGCTTTCTTT. Its translation is CASYGGTEAFF.

This rearrangement joins TRBV19 to TRBJ2-5; 11 bases fit TRBD2. The germline V gene has CDR1 LNHDA and CDR2 SQIVND (reference sequence). Trimming cost V 7 bases and J 5 bases; bases outside gene matches: 9. CDR3 length: 15 residues. CDR3 sequence reads: CASNLAGGSSETQYF. As DNA, the CDR3 is TGTGCCAGTAATTTAGCGGGGGGGAGTAGTGAGACCCAGTACTTC. Looking up the rest from reference TRBV19 and TRBJ2-5 gives the full variable domain: DGGITQSPKYLFRKEGQNVTLSCEQNLNHDAMYWYRQDPGQGLRLIYYSQIVNDFQKGDIAEGYSVSREKKESFPLTVTSAQKNPTAFYLCASNLAGGSSETQYFGPGTRLLVL.

This clone has more than one count but fewer than ten. The chain couples TRBV5-1 to TRBJ1-1; no clear D. Germline assignment: CDR1 SGHRS and CDR2 YFSETQ. This CDR3 is 14 amino acids long. V was shortened by 0 bases and J by 2 bases, with 8 bases between the two germline ends. The CDR3 DNA is TGCGCCAGCAGCTTGGTCGAGGATAACACTGAAGCTTTCTTT. Amino acids: CASSLVEDNTEAFF.

CDR3 residues: CASSLGTPNQPQHF. The CDR3 DNA sequence: TGTGCCAGCAGTCTCGGGACACCCAATCAGCCCCAGCATTTT. V is TRBV27 and J is TRBJ1-5; D is possibly TRBD1 (6 bases). CDR1 MNHEY and CDR2 SMNVEV come from the germline V gene (reference sequence). The CDR3 is 14 amino acids. Trimming left V 5 bases short and J 3 bases short, with 11 bases between.

The rearrangement joins TRBV7-2 to TRBJ2-5; no clear D gene. The CDR3 is 11 amino acids. The V end was cut by 5 bases, the J end by 5 bases, with 6 bases between. The germline V gene encodes CDR1 SGHTA and CDR2 FQGNSA. Here the CDR3 DNA reads TGTGCCAGCAGCCTCGTGGAGACCCAGTACTTC. It encodes CASSLVETQYF.